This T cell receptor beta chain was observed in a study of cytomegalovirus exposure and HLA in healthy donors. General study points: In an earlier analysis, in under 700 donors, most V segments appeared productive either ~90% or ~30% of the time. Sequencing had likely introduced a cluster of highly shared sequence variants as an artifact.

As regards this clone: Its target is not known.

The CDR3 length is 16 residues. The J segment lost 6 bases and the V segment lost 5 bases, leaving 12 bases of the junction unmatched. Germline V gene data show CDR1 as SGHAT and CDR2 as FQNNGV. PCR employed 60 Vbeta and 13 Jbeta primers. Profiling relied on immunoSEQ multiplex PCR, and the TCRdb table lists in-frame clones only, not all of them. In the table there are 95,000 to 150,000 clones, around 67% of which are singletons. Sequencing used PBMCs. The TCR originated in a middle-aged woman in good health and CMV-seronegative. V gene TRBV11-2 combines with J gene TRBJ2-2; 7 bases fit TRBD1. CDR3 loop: CASSNIRDRVPGELFF. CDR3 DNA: TGTGCCAGCAGCAACATCAGAGACAGGGTTCCCGGGGAGCTGTTTTTT.